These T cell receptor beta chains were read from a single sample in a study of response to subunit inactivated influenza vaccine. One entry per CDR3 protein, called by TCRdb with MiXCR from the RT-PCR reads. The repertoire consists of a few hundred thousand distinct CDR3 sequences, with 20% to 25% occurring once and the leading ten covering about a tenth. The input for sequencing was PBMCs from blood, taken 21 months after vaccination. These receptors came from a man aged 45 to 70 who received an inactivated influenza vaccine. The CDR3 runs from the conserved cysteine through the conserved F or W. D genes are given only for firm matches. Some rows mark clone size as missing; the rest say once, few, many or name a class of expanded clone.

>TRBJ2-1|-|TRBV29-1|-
TGCAGCGTTGAAGAGACGGGACACGGGTACTACAATGAGCAGTTCTTC
CSVEETGHGYYNEQFF
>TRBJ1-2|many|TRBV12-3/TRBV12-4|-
TGTGCCAGCACCTCCCGGGCGAACGACTATGGCTACACCTTC
CASTSRANDYGYTF
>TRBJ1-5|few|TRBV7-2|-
TGTGCCAGCAGCCCGCGAGGGCTCCAACAGCCCCAGCATTTT
CASSPRGLQQPQHF
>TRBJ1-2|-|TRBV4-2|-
TGTGCCAGCAGCCAAGCTGACAGACCCGCTAACTATGGCTACACCTTC
CASSQADRPANYGYTF
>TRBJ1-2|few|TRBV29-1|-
TGCAGCGTTGAACAGGTAGCCTATGGCTACACCTTC
CSVEQVAYGYTF
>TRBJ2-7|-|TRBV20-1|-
TGCAGTGCTACCCTCAGCGGGCCGTCCTACGAGCAGTACTTC
CSATLSGPSYEQYF
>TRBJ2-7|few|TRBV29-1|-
TGCAGCGTGAAGGGCTCCTACGAGCAGTACTTC
CSVKGSYEQYF
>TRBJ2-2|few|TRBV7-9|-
TGTGCCAGCAGCTTGTTAGCGGTCGGGGAGCTGTTTTTT
CASSLLAVGELFF
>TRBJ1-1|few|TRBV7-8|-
TGTGCCAGCTCTCCTGGAAGGGCAGGTCTCACTGAAGCTTTCTTT
CASSPGRAGLTEAFF
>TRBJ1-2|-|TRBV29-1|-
TGCAGCGTTACCCAGGGAGGGGGCTACACCTTC
CSVTQGGGYTF
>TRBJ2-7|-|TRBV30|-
TGTGCCTGGAGTGACAGCTCCTACGAGCAGTACTTC
CAWSDSSYEQYF
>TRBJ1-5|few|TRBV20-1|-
TGCAGTGCTAGAGATTCGGGGCGAACTAGCAATCAGCCCCAGCATTTT
CSARDSGRTSNQPQHF
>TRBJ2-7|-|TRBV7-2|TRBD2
TGTGCCAGCAGACGGACTAGCGGGAGCTTCGAGCAGTACTTC
CASRRTSGSFEQYF
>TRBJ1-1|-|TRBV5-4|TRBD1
TGTGCCAGCAGCTCAACCCTAGAAGCTTTGATAAAACAGGGGGCTGAAGCTTTCTTT
CASSSTLEALIKQGAEAFF
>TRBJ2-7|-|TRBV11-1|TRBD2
TGTGCCAGCAGCCGTCAATGGGGGGGGATTTACGAGCAGTACTTC
CASSRQWGGIYEQYF
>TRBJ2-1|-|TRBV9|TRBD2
TGTGCCAGCAGCGTAGCTTTAGCGGGGGTCACGAGCTCCTACAATGAGCAGTTCTTC
CASSVALAGVTSSYNEQFF
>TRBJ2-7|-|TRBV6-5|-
TGTGCCAGCAGTTACTTTCGGGAAACCTACGAGCAGTACTTC
CASSYFRETYEQYF
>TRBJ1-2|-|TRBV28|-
TGTGCCAGCAGTGGGATCTTTGGGTCGGGGGTCTATGGCTACACCTTC
CASSGIFGSGVYGYTF
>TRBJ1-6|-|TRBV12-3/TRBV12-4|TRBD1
TGTGCCAGCTTGGGACAGGGGTATTCACCCCTCCACTTT
CASLGQGYSPLHF
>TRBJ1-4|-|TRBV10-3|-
TGTGCCATCAGTGATAGCGTCGCCTCTAATGAAAAACTGTTTTTT
CAISDSVASNEKLFF
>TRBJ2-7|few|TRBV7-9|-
TGTGCCAGCAGCTTTGCGGCAGAAAGAGCCTACGAGCAGTACTTC
CASSFAAERAYEQYF
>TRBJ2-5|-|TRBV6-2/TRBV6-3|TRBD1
TGTGCCAGCAGCAGATTACGGACAGGCCGATCCGAGGCCCAGTACTTC
CASSRLRTGRSEAQYF
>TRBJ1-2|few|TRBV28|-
TGTGCCAGCAGTCCTCTGGACAGATCAGACTATGGCTACACCTTC
CASSPLDRSDYGYTF
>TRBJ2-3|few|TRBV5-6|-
TGTGCCAGCAGCCCACGACAGGCAAGGACAGATACGCAGTATTTT
CASSPRQARTDTQYF
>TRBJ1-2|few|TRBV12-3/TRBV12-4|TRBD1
TGTGCCAGCGGGTATACAGGGGACTATGGCTACACCTTC
CASGYTGDYGYTF
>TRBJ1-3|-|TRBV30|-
TGTGCCTGGAGTGTACTTACCAGCTCTGGAAACGCCATATATTTT
CAWSVLTSSGNAIYF
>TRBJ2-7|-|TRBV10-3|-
TGCGCCATCAGTGTTGGGGAGGCCTACGAGCAGTACTTC
CAISVGEAYEQYF
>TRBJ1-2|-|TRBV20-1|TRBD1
TGCAGTGCATCTCTCAGGGGGCGCGGCTATGGCTACACCTTC
CSASLRGRGYGYTF
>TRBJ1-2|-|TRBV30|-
TGTGCCTGGAGTGTTTTTACGACCAACTATGGCTACACCTTC
CAWSVFTTNYGYTF
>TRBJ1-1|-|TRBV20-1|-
TGCAGTGCTAGAGATTCCCCCCAATCGGAAGCTTTCTTT
CSARDSPQSEAFF
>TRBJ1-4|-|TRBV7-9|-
TGTGCCAGCAGCTATCAGGGTAGGCGGAATGAAAAACTGTTTTTT
CASSYQGRRNEKLFF
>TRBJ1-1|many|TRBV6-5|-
TGTGCCAGCAGTTCCAGGGTAATGAACACTGAAGCTTTCTTT
CASSSRVMNTEAFF
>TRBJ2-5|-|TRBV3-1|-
TGTGCCAGCAGCCAAGAGGGGGCTCGGGGCCAAGTGGAGACCCAGTACTTC
CASSQEGARGQVETQYF
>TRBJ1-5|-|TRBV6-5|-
TGTGCCAGCAGTTACTCGGGTGTCAGCAATCAGCCCCAGCATTTT
CASSYSGVSNQPQHF